A selection of T cell receptor beta chains follows, all from one sample in a study of CD8+ T cells in alopecia areata. The assay was immunoSEQ multiplex PCR, and TCRdb's table has in-frame clones only and misses some. There are about 150,000 clones in the sample; 87% occur only once, and around 15% lies in the top ten. Sequencing used CD8+ T cells sorted from blood, obtained at week 0. These receptors came from a human donor with alopecia areata. The CDR3 runs from the conserved cysteine through the conserved F or W. Each record gives: CDR3 length, J gene, V gene, clone size, CDR3 protein. Size tells how often a clone was seen (once, few, many) or the class of an expanded clone, and some rows leave it out.

cdr3_length: 13; j_call: TRBJ2-7; v_call: TRBV19; clone_size: NA; cdr3_aa: CASSFGSGYEQYF
cdr3_length: 15; j_call: TRBJ1-2; v_call: TRBV2; clone_size: NA; cdr3_aa: CASSEGTLSFYGYTF
cdr3_length: 16; j_call: TRBJ2-7; v_call: TRBV6-5; clone_size: NA; cdr3_aa: CASSSPGTSRSYEQYF
cdr3_length: 13; j_call: TRBJ2-1; v_call: TRBV5-4; clone_size: NA; cdr3_aa: CASKETTYNEQFF
cdr3_length: 15; j_call: TRBJ2-7; v_call: TRBV5-1; clone_size: once; cdr3_aa: CASSLGEPPYYEQYF
cdr3_length: 15; j_call: TRBJ2-2; v_call: TRBV29-1; clone_size: once; cdr3_aa: CSVELDAPNTGELFF
cdr3_length: 14; j_call: TRBJ1-1; v_call: TRBV25-1; clone_size: NA; cdr3_aa: CASSDSILNTEAFF
cdr3_length: 13; j_call: NA; v_call: TRBV27; clone_size: NA; cdr3_aa: CASSSTVKDEQYF
cdr3_length: 11; j_call: TRBJ1-6; v_call: TRBV25-1; clone_size: NA; cdr3_aa: CASSAGAPLHF
cdr3_length: 14; j_call: TRBJ2-3; v_call: TRBV11-2; clone_size: NA; cdr3_aa: CASEDEGSTDTQYF
cdr3_length: 13; j_call: TRBJ2-7; v_call: TRBV7-8; clone_size: NA; cdr3_aa: CASSLDVGQGQYF
cdr3_length: 18; j_call: TRBJ2-6; v_call: TRBV9; clone_size: NA; cdr3_aa: CASSVEMVVGTGANVLTF
cdr3_length: 19; j_call: TRBJ1-5; v_call: TRBV2; clone_size: few; cdr3_aa: CASSVFGQGSFGGNQPQHF
cdr3_length: 14; j_call: TRBJ1-1; v_call: TRBV27; clone_size: NA; cdr3_aa: CASSLSGPRTEAFF
cdr3_length: 14; j_call: TRBJ2-2; v_call: TRBV6-5; clone_size: NA; cdr3_aa: CASSAGLYTGELFF
cdr3_length: 13; j_call: TRBJ2-7; v_call: TRBV29-1; clone_size: NA; cdr3_aa: CSVEDPTSHEQYF
cdr3_length: 15; j_call: TRBJ1-1; v_call: TRBV29-1; clone_size: NA; cdr3_aa: CSVDRDGTGNTEAFF
cdr3_length: 12; j_call: TRBJ2-3; v_call: TRBV25-1; clone_size: NA; cdr3_aa: CASSARFDTQYF
cdr3_length: 14; j_call: NA; v_call: TRBV4-1; clone_size: NA; cdr3_aa: CASSQRGSSYEQYF
cdr3_length: 11; j_call: TRBJ1-2; v_call: TRBV5-1; clone_size: once; cdr3_aa: CASSEGYGYTF
cdr3_length: 17; j_call: TRBJ1-1; v_call: TRBV19; clone_size: NA; cdr3_aa: CASSMDSRTGLNTEAFF
cdr3_length: 13; j_call: TRBJ2-1; v_call: TRBV6-5; clone_size: NA; cdr3_aa: CASGSGAYNEQFF
cdr3_length: 17; j_call: TRBJ2-1; v_call: TRBV27; clone_size: NA; cdr3_aa: CASSRGLAGGGNNEQFF
cdr3_length: 16; j_call: TRBJ2-3; v_call: TRBV4-1; clone_size: NA; cdr3_aa: CASSQEAVLSTDTQYF
cdr3_length: 14; j_call: TRBJ1-1; v_call: TRBV27; clone_size: NA; cdr3_aa: CASRSVEVNTEAFF
cdr3_length: 14; j_call: TRBJ1-1; v_call: TRBV5-1; clone_size: NA; cdr3_aa: CASSSGLGSTEAFF
cdr3_length: 13; j_call: TRBJ2-2; v_call: TRBV11-2; clone_size: NA; cdr3_aa: CADKGQNTGELFF
cdr3_length: 13; j_call: TRBJ2-7; v_call: TRBV30; clone_size: NA; cdr3_aa: CAWSGGATYEQYF
cdr3_length: 14; j_call: TRBJ2-4; v_call: TRBV7-9; clone_size: NA; cdr3_aa: CASSSALAKNIQYF
cdr3_length: 14; j_call: TRBJ1-1; v_call: TRBV7-9; clone_size: NA; cdr3_aa: CASSPTTGHTEAFF
cdr3_length: 15; j_call: TRBJ2-5; v_call: TRBV9; clone_size: NA; cdr3_aa: CASSPSGGQQETQYF
cdr3_length: 14; j_call: TRBJ2-2; v_call: TRBV5-6; clone_size: few; cdr3_aa: CASSLVANTGELFF
cdr3_length: 16; j_call: TRBJ2-1; v_call: TRBV10-2; clone_size: once; cdr3_aa: CASNGRVRGSYNEQFF
cdr3_length: 15; j_call: TRBJ2-7; v_call: TRBV6-5; clone_size: NA; cdr3_aa: CASSYSATSSYEQYF
cdr3_length: 11; j_call: TRBJ2-2; v_call: TRBV30; clone_size: NA; cdr3_aa: CAWNGGGELFF
cdr3_length: 14; j_call: TRBJ2-1; v_call: TRBV4-2; clone_size: NA; cdr3_aa: CASSSGGHPNEQFF
cdr3_length: 17; j_call: TRBJ2-2; v_call: TRBV25-1; clone_size: NA; cdr3_aa: CASRGVAGGHDTGELFF
cdr3_length: 12; j_call: TRBJ2-1; v_call: TRBV6-6; clone_size: NA; cdr3_aa: CASNSRVDEQFF
cdr3_length: 15; j_call: TRBJ2-2; v_call: TRBV4-1; clone_size: NA; cdr3_aa: CASSPGRVSTGELFF
cdr3_length: 16; j_call: TRBJ2-3; v_call: TRBV6-8; clone_size: few; cdr3_aa: CACSVPAGGTKNTQYF
cdr3_length: 15; j_call: TRBJ1-5; v_call: TRBV9; clone_size: once; cdr3_aa: CASSVGEGAKQPQHF
cdr3_length: 15; j_call: TRBJ2-1; v_call: TRBV5-1; clone_size: NA; cdr3_aa: CASSEGGGEGDEQFF
cdr3_length: 14; j_call: TRBJ2-7; v_call: TRBV16; clone_size: NA; cdr3_aa: CASSHPGQGFEQYF
cdr3_length: 14; j_call: TRBJ1-1; v_call: TRBV9; clone_size: NA; cdr3_aa: CASSGSGMNTEAFF
cdr3_length: 14; j_call: TRBJ2-7; v_call: TRBV2; clone_size: NA; cdr3_aa: CASTLRTSGGEQYF
cdr3_length: 15; j_call: NA; v_call: TRBV4-1; clone_size: NA; cdr3_aa: CASSQVPGGPDEQYF
cdr3_length: 16; j_call: TRBJ2-7; v_call: TRBV7-9; clone_size: once; cdr3_aa: CASSLGPDREVYEQYF
cdr3_length: 18; j_call: TRBJ2-3; v_call: TRBV9; clone_size: NA; cdr3_aa: CASSVAGARLPSTDTQYF
cdr3_length: 14; j_call: TRBJ1-5; v_call: TRBV4-1; clone_size: NA; cdr3_aa: CASSLGAGNQPQHF
cdr3_length: 16; j_call: TRBJ1-1; v_call: TRBV7-9; clone_size: few; cdr3_aa: CASSVSRDRANTEAFF
cdr3_length: 14; j_call: TRBJ2-1; v_call: TRBV29-1; clone_size: NA; cdr3_aa: CSVELPQGYNEQFF
cdr3_length: 16; j_call: TRBJ2-7; v_call: TRBV18; clone_size: few; cdr3_aa: CASSPVGLAGIYEQYF
cdr3_length: 16; j_call: TRBJ2-6; v_call: TRBV2; clone_size: few; cdr3_aa: CASIPTVHSGANVLTF